This T cell receptor beta chain was recovered during a study of siplizumab effects on memory and regulatory T cells. Profiled with immunoSEQ multiplex PCR; TCRdb holds only in-frame clones, not every one. The sample has 85,000 to 90,000 clones; about 87% are singletons. V gave up 3 bases and J gave up 9 bases, with 11 bases separating them. The CDR3 length is 12 residues. The germline gives CDR1 LNHDA, CDR2 SQIVND (reference sequence). Sequencing was performed on CD4+ T cells sorted from blood. The clonotype comes from a human donor in good health. The genes are TRBV19 and TRBJ1-1, with a weak D call TRBD1 (5 bases). As DNA, the CDR3 is TGTGCCAGTAGTATTAGGGACGACAAAGCTTTCTTT. Its translation is CASSIRDDKAFF. The complete variable domain, with remaining parts taken from reference TRBV19 and TRBJ1-1, reads DGGITQSPKYLFRKEGQNVTLSCEQNLNHDAMYWYRQDPGQGLRLIYYSQIVNDFQKGDIAEGYSVSREKKESFPLTVTSAQKNPTAFYLCASSIRDDKAFFGQGTRLTVV.